Each of the 21 T cell receptor beta chains below was sequenced from the same sample in a study of blood T cell repertoires in COVID-19. Here immunoSEQ multiplex PCR was the method, and the copy in TCRdb shows in-frame clones only, minus some. The sample has some 110,000 clones, approximately 81% seen once. Sequencing was carried out using peripheral blood. All receptors derive from an older man with COVID-19, enrolled during active disease.

This chain links TRBV29-1 with TRBJ2-7; 11 positions agree with TRBD2. Unmatched junction bases numbered 5, after V lost 4 bases and J lost 0 bases. In germline, CDR1 is SQVTM, CDR2 ANQGSEA. This CDR3 region has 15 residues. The CDR3 nucleotides are TGCAGCGTTGGGGGACTAGCGGTGAGCTCCTACGAGCAGTACTTC. Protein: CSVGGLAVSSYEQYF.

This clone was seen ten or more times. The genes are TRBV28 and TRBJ1-1, with D unclear. Looked up from germline, CDR1 is MDHEN and CDR2 is SYDVKM. Deletions cut 2 bases from V and 3 bases from J, with 10 bases between. The CDR3 contains 14 residues. The CDR3 sequence: CASSLNSGYTEAFF. In nucleotides, the CDR3 is TGTGCCAGCAGTTTAAACAGTGGGTACACTGAAGCTTTCTTT.

The CDR3 reads CASTGALGNTEAFF. The CDR3, as DNA: TGTGCCAGCACAGGGGCGTTGGGGAACACTGAAGCTTTCTTT. The chain combines TRBV28 with TRBJ1-1; tentative D call: TRBD1 (6 bases). Germline CDR1 reads MDHEN; CDR2 reads SYDVKM. With 7 bases removed from V and 1 base from J, the gap between germline ends came to 13 bases. The CDR3 is 14 amino acids.

The chain recombines TRBV5-1 with TRBJ2-7; TRBD2 is a possible D gene (5 bases). The CDR3 extends over 12 amino acids. The germline V gene encodes CDR1 SGHRS and CDR2 YFSETQ. Trimming took off 4 bases at V and 3 bases at J, with 8 bases between the two ends. Here the CDR3 DNA reads TGCGCCAGCAGCCCCCGGGACTACGAGCAGTACTTC. Translated, it gives CASSPRDYEQYF.

The chain couples TRBV9 to TRBJ2-5, with D tentatively TRBD1 (6 bases). V was pared by 2 bases and J by 4 bases, with 33 bases between. From germline, CDR1 is SGDLS and CDR2 YYNGEE. This CDR3 contains 21 residues. The chain's CDR3 is CASSVRPDRTWVTFLGETQYF. CDR3 bases: TGTGCCAGCAGCGTTCGGCCTGACAGGACATGGGTTACCTTTTTGGGAGAGACCCAGTACTTC.

V is TRBV6-5 and J is TRBJ2-6; D call uncertain. Germline loops: CDR1 MNHEY, CDR2 SVGAGI. V was pared by 2 bases and J by 0 bases, with 8 bases between. This CDR3 comprises 16 residues. The CDR3 DNA reads TGTGCCAGCAGTTACCCTACCGGCTCTGGGGCCAACGTCCTGACTTTC. It codes for CASSYPTGSGANVLTF.

This clone was seen a few times. The rearrangement links TRBV2 to TRBJ2-7; 9 bases match TRBD1. V shed 3 bases, J shed 2 bases, and the junction held 5 bases outside the gene matches. Germline V lookup: CDR1 SNHLY, CDR2 FYNNEI. CDR3 size: 15 residues. CDR3 nucleotide sequence: TGTGCCAGCAGTGACTCCCGGGACAGGGCCTACGAGCAGTACTTC. Translating it yields CASSDSRDRAYEQYF.

The chain uses TRBV5-1 and TRBJ2-2; 7 bases align to TRBD1. This CDR3 contains 16 residues. The germline CDR1 and CDR2 sequences are SGHRS and YFSETQ. V lost 4 bases and J lost 5; bases outside the gene matches: 11. CDR3 protein: CASSAERGLGTGELFF. The CDR3 bases are TGCGCCAGCAGCGCGGAAAGGGGGCTGGGTACCGGGGAGCTGTTTTTT. Drawing the rest from reference TRBV5-1 and TRBJ2-2, the complete variable domain is KAGVTQTPRYLIKTRGQQVTLSCSPISGHRSVSWYQQTPGQGLQFLFEYFSETQRNKGNFPGRFSGRQFSNSRSEMNVSTLELGDSALYLCASSAERGLGTGELFFGEGSRLTVL.

V and J are TRBV25-1 and TRBJ2-2; 11 bases match TRBD2. The CDR3 loop spans 18 amino acids. The germline gives CDR1 MGHDK, CDR2 SYGVNS. V lost 6 bases, J lost 0 bases, and 9 bases stayed unmatched. The CDR3 region is CASRPVATSGTNTGELFF. Here the CDR3 DNA reads TGTGCCAGCAGGCCGGTCGCGACTAGCGGGACGAACACCGGGGAGCTGTTTTTT. The complete variable domain, with remaining parts taken from reference TRBV25-1 and TRBJ2-2, reads EADIYQTPRYLVIGTGKKITLECSQTMGHDKMYWYQQDPGMELHLIHYSYGVNSTEKGDLSSESTVSRIRTEHFPLTLESARPSHTSQYLCASRPVATSGTNTGELFFGEGSRLTVL.

This clone has a single count. The genes are TRBV15 and TRBJ1-2; 9 bases match TRBD1. The CDR3 has 16 amino acids. The J segment lost 7 bases and the V segment lost 0 bases, leaving 9 bases of the junction unmatched. Germline CDR1 is LNHNV and CDR2 is YYDKDF (reference sequence). Here the CDR3 DNA reads TGTGCCACCAGCAGAGATTTGGGACAGGGAGCTGGTGGCTACACCTTC. Residues: CATSRDLGQGAGGYTF.

V usage is TRBV7-9 and J usage is TRBJ1-1; D might be TRBD1 (5 bases). Deletions cut 5 bases from V and 10 bases from J, with 17 bases between. CDR1 and CDR2 from the germline V gene are SEHNR and FQNEAQ (reference sequence). The CDR3 covers 13 residues. The CDR3 region is CASSPQEGRGAFF. The CDR3 DNA reads as TGTGCCAGCAGCCCCCAGGAGGGAAGGGGAGCTTTCTTT.

The V and J genes are TRBV15 and TRBJ1-1; 7 positions match TRBD1. V shed 0 bases, J shed 1 base, and the junction held 11 bases outside the gene matches. Germline lookup yields CDR1 LNHNV and CDR2 YYDKDF (reference sequence). The CDR3 has 18 amino acids. The DNA for the CDR3 is TGTGCCACCAGCAGAGATTTGCCCAGGGACAGATGGAACACTGAAGCTTTCTTT. The encoded protein is CATSRDLPRDRWNTEAFF. The variable domain in full, with the rest retrieved from reference TRBV15 and TRBJ1-1, is DAMVIQNPRYQVTQFGKPVTLSCSQTLNHNVMYWYQQKSSQAPKLLFHYYDKDFNNEADTPDNFQSRRPNTSFCFLDIRSPGLGDTAMYLCATSRDLPRDRWNTEAFFGQGTRLTVV.

This rearrangement joins TRBV6-6 to TRBJ2-3; D is undetermined. The V gene's germline CDR1 is MNHNY and CDR2 SVGAGI (reference sequence). V was pared by 4 bases and J by 4 bases, with 12 bases between. This CDR3 contains 14 residues. Written as DNA, the CDR3 is TGTGCCAGCAGTTGGTTGAACTCTCCAGATACGCAGTATTTT. Its protein is CASSWLNSPDTQYF.

This clone was seen a few times. The rearrangement uses TRBV6-1 and TRBJ1-2; D is unclear. The ends were cut back, 3 bases at V and 4 bases at J, with 24 bases in the middle. CDR1 is MNHNS, CDR2 SASEGT, per germline. This CDR3 region has 18 residues. CDR3 sequence (DNA): TGTGCCAGCAGTGAGACCCTTTCCCAGGAGGGTTATGTCTATGGCTACACCTTC. The encoded protein is CASSETLSQEGYVYGYTF.

CDR3 region: CASSEGTGGYEQYF. CDR3 DNA sequence: TGTGCCAGCAGTGAAGGGACAGGGGGCTACGAGCAGTACTTC. This chain uses TRBV6-1 with TRBJ2-7, with TRBD1 matching over 10 bases. The junction had 0 bases not matched to a gene; V was cut back by 1 base and J by 3 bases. CDR3 length equals 14 residues. The germline V gene has CDR1 MNHNS and CDR2 SASEGT.

The rearrangement links TRBV19 to TRBJ1-6, with D possibly matching TRBD1 (5 bases). This CDR3 is 15 amino acids long. Trimming left V 1 base short and J 9 bases short, with 13 bases between. CDR1 is LNHDA and CDR2 is SQIVND in the germline V gene (reference sequence). CDR3 loop: CASSIGAGRRSPLHF. DNA of the CDR3: TGTGCCAGTAGTATAGGGGCAGGGAGGCGTTCACCCCTCCACTTT.

The chain couples TRBV12-3 or TRBV12-4 to TRBJ2-3; D is unresolved. V lost 2 bases to trimming and J lost 4 bases, with 4 bases between them. CDR3 size: 12 residues. The CDR3 DNA sequence: TGTGCCAGCAGTTTAACAGCAGATACGCAGTATTTT. It translates to CASSLTADTQYF.

Comment on this clone: Given a far larger clone just one base away, this is likely a sequencing read error. The V gene is TRBV28, the J gene TRBJ2-7, with TRBD1 matching over 7 bases. Per the germline V gene, CDR1 is MDHEN and CDR2 is SYDVKM. V dropped 5 bases and J dropped 2; count of bases not matched to a gene: 3. This CDR3 region has 13 residues. CDR3 protein: CASSPGQTYEQYF. In DNA, the CDR3 is TGTGCCAGCAGTCCGGGACAGACCTACGAGCAGTACTTC.

This clone was counted ten times or more. This chain uses TRBV13 with TRBJ1-4, with 10 bases fitting TRBD1. There are 15 residues in the CDR3. The ends lost 3 bases at V and 7 bases at J; junction bases unmatched: 5. Germline-derived CDR1 and CDR2 are PRHDT and FYEKMQ (reference sequence). The CDR3 DNA is TGTGCCAGCAGCTTCCGGGACAGGGGACGTGAAAAACTGTTTTTT. It codes for CASSFRDRGREKLFF.

The CDR3 region has the DNA TGTGCCAGCAGCCGGCGCGTGGGGACTAGCGGGTCGTCCTACAATGAGCAGTTCTTC. It specifies CASSRRVGTSGSSYNEQFF. The gene calls are TRBV7-3 and TRBJ2-1, with 12 bases identical to TRBD2. V was clipped by 5 bases and J by 1 base; unmatched bases: 12. CDR1 is SGHTA and CDR2 is FQGTGA in the germline V gene. This CDR3 has 19 amino acids.

This clone has just one count. The chain is built from TRBV9 and TRBJ2-7, with a tentative D call TRBD1 (5 bases). CDR1 and CDR2 (germline): SGDLS, YYNGEE. The V end lost 4 bases, the J end lost 4 bases, and 18 bases lay between the germline ends. CDR3 size: 15 residues. CDR3 amino acids: CASSLTAGLGYEQYF. CDR3 coding DNA: TGTGCCAGCAGCCTGACAGCCGGGCTTGGGTACGAGCAGTACTTC.